This T cell receptor (beta chain) came from a study of T cells in Graves' hyperthyroidism and ophthalmopathy. Study information: Blood from the periphery was taken at initial diagnosis, before any treatment. The study's findings and limits: Ophthalmopathy got predicted by the model a median around six months before its onset. Most thyroid clonotypes with frequency above 0.001 were detected in blood.

Active moderate-to-severe ophthalmopathy, Clinical Activity Score at least 3, NOSPECS at least 4, under 3 months' duration. The CDR3 spans 16 residues. Germline CDR1 SGDLS, CDR2 YYNGEE. Trimming took 4 bases from V and 6 from J, leaving 22 bases between them. This clonotype was recorded at least ten times. Antigen: not known. It was RNA transcripts that yielded the amplified TCR beta CDR3 regions. The HTBI primer set drove a first-round RT-PCR of the TCR CDR3. Via MiXCR, TCRdb re-called the multiplex PCR reads, giving one row per CDR3 protein. The sample holds 330,000 or so distinct CDR3 sequences; over 15% are singletons and the top ten take roughly 15%.

This TCR was sampled from a woman aged 40 to 55 with Graves' ophthalmopathy. The source material was blood. The chain is built from TRBV9 and TRBJ1-2; possible D gene TRBD1, 5 bases. Here the CDR3 DNA reads TGTGCCAGCAGCCCCGAAGGGCGACAGACTCCTGATGGCTACACCTTC. The encoded protein is CASSPEGRQTPDGYTF.